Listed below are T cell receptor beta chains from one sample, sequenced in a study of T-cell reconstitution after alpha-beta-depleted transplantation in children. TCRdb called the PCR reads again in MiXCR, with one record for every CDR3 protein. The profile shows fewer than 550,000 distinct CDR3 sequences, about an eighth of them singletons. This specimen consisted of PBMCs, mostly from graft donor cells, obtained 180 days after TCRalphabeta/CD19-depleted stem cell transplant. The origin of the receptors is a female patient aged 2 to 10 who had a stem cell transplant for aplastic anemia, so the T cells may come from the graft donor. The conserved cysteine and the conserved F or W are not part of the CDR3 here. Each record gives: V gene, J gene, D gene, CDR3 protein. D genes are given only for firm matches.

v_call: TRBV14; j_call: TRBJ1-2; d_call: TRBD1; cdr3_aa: ASSWGQTRYGYT
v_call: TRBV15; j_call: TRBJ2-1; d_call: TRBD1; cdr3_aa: ATSRDWTGGRNNEQF
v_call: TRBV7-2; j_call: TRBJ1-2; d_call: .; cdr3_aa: ASSPDPSSYGYT
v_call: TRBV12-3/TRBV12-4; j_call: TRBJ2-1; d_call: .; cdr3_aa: ASSLRLRGRGYNEQF
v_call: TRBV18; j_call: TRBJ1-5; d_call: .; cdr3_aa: ASSPRLTEVDQPQH
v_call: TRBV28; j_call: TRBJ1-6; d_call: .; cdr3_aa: ASSLTGYNSPLH
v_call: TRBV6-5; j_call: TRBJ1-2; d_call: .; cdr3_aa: ASSYFDGSRNT
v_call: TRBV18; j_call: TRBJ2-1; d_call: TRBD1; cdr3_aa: ASSPGQVFNEQF
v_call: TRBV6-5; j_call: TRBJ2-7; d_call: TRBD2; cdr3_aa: ASSYRTSSYEQY
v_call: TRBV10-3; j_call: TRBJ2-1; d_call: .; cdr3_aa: AISGEDNEQF
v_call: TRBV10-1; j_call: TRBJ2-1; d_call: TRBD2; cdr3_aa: ASSESVGGSYNEQF
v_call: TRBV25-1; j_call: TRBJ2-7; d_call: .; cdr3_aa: ASSPRLYYEQY
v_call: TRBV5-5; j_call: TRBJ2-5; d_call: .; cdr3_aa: ASSLKGMETQY
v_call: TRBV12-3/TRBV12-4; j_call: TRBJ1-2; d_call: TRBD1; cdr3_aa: ASRGQGYYGYT
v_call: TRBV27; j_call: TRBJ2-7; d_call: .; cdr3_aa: ASSFVDRTYEQY
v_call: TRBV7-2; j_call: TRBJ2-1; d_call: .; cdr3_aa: ASSLGGLGGSNEQF
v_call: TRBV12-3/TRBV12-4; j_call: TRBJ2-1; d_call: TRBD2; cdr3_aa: ASSFYSGTTYNEQF
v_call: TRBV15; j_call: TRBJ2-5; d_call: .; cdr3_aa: ATSGDRSLQETQY
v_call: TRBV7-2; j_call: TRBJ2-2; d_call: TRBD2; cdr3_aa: ATGRETGELF
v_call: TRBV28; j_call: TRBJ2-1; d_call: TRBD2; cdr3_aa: ASSLRDGLALPGNEQF
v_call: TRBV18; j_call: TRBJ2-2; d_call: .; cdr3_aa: ASSESGNPGELF
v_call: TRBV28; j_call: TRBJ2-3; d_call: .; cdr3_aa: ASSLVGFTDTQY
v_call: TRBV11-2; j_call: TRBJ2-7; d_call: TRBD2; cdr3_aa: ASSSRRIAGVYEQY
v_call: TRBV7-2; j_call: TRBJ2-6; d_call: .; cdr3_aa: ASSLVWAGANVLT
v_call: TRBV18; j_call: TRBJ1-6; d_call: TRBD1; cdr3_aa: ASSPTSTGTGGNSPLH
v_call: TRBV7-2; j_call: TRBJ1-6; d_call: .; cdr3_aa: ASSRVGSPLH
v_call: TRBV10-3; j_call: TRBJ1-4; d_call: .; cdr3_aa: AISERTAFNEKLF
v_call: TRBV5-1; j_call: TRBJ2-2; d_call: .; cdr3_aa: ASSFRVRNTGELF
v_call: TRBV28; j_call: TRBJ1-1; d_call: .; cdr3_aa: ASNLRQANTEAF
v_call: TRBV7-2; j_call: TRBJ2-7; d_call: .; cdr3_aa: ASSLSPGYEQY
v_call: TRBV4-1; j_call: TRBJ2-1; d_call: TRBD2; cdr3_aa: ASSQHELAGGSIYCEQF
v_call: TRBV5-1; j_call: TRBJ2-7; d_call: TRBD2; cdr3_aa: ASSIGSGRAYEQY
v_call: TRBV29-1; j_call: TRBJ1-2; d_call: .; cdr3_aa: SVERGNYGYT
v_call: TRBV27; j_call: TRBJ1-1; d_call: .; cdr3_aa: ASSFRGTLGTF
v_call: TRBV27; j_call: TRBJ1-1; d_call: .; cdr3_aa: ASSLGSHTEAF
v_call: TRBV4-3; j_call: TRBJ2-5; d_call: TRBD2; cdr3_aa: ASSQDRNRLAGVRETQY
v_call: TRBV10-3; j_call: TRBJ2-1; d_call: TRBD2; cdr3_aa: AIRGLAGIQF
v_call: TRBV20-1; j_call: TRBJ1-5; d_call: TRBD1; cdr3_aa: SGVQGAVNQPQH
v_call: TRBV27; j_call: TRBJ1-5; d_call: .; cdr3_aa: ASSLIRGEQPQH
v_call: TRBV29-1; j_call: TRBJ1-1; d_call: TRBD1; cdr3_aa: SALGQGTEAF
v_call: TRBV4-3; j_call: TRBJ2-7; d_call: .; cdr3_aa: ASSQEQLSYEQY
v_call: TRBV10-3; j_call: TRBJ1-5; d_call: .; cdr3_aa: AISESVIRDDGQPQH
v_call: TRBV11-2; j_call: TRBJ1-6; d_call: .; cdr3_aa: ASSARAGYNSPLH
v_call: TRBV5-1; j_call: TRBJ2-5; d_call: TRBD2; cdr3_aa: ASSAGTTRETQY
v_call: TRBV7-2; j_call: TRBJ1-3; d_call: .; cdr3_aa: ASSFRRPGGGNTIY